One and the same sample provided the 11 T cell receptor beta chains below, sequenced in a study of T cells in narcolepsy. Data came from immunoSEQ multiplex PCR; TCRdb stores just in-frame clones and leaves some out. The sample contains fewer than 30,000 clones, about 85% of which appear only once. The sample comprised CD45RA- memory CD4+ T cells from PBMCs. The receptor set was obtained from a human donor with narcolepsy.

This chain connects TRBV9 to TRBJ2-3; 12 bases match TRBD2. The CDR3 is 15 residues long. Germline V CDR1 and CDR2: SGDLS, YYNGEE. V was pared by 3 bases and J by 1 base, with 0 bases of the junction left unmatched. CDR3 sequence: CASSGLAGGTDTQYF. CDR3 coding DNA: TGTGCCAGCAGCGGACTAGCGGGAGGCACAGATACGCAGTATTTT.

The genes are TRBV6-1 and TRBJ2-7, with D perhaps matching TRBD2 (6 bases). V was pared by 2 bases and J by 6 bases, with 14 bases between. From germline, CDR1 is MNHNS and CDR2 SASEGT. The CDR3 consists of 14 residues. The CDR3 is CASSEPGLGGEQYF. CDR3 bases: TGTGCCAGCAGTGAACCGGGACTTGGTGGCGAGCAGTACTTC.

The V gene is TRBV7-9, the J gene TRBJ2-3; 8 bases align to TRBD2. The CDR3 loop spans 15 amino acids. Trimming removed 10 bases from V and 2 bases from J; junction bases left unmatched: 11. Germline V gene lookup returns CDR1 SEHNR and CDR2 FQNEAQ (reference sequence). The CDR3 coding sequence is TGTGCCATCACGCCCTACGGGAGGGCCACAGATACGCAGTATTTT. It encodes CAITPYGRATDTQYF.

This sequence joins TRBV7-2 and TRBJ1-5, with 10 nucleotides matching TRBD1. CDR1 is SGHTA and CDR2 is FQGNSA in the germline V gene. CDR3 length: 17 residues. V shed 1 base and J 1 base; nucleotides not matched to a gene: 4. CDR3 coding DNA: TGTGCCAGCAGCTTAGGGCTGGGACAGGGGAGCAATCAGCCCCAGCATTTT. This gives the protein CASSLGLGQGSNQPQHF.

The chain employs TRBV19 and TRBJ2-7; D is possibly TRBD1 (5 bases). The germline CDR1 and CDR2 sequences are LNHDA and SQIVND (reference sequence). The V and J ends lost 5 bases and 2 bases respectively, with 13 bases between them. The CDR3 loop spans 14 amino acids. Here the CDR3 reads CASSLRTRPYEQYF. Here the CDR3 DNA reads TGTGCCAGTAGTTTGAGGACACGACCCTACGAGCAGTACTTC.

CDR3 in amino acids: CASSVVAGVAEQFF. Written as DNA, the CDR3 is TGTGCCAGCAGCGTAGTAGCGGGAGTAGCTGAGCAGTTCTTC. This chain joins TRBV9 and TRBJ2-1, with 9 bases matching TRBD2. J was trimmed by 9 bases and V by 0 bases; bases with no gene match: 4. The CDR3 has 14 amino acids. From germline, CDR1 is SGDLS and CDR2 YYNGEE.

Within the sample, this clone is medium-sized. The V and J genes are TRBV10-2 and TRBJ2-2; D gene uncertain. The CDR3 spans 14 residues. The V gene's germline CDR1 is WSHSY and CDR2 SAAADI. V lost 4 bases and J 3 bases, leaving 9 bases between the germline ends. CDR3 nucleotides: TGCGCCAGCAGTGTCGAGAGATACACCGGGGAGCTGTTTTTT. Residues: CASSVERYTGELFF.

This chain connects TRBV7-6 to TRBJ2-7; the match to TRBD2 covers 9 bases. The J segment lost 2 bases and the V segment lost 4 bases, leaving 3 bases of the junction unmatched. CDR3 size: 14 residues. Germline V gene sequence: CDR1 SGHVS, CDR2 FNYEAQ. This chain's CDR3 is CASSSVAGAYEQYF. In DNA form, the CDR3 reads TGTGCCAGCAGCTCAGTAGCGGGAGCCTACGAGCAGTACTTC. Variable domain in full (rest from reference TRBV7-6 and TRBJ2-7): GAGVSQSPRYKVTKRGQDVALRCDPISGHVSLYWYRQALGQGPEFLTYFNYEAQQDKSGLPNDRFSAERPEGSISTLTIQRTEQRDSAMYRCASSSVAGAYEQYFGPGTRLTVT.

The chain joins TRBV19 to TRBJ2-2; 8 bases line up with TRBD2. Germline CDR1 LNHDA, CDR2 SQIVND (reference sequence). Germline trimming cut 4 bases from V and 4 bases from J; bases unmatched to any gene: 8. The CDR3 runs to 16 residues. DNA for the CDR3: TGTGCCAGTAGTAGCTTAGCGGGGAGGACCACCGGGGAGCTGTTTTTT. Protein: CASSSLAGRTTGELFF.

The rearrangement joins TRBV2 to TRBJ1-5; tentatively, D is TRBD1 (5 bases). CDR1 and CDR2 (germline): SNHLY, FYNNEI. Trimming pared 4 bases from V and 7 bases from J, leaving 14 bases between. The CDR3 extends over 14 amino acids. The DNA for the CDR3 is TGTGCCAGCAGTGCCGGGACCGCGGGACAGCCCCAGCATTTT. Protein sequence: CASSAGTAGQPQHF.

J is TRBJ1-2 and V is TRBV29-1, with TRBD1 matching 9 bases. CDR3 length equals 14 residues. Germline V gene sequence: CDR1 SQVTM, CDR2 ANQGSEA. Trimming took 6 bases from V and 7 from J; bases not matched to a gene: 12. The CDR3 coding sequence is TGCAGCGTCCAGCGGGACAGGGCCGGGGGTGGCTACACCTTC. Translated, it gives CSVQRDRAGGGYTF.